The sequence of this T cell receptor beta chain was determined in a study of identical twins. Study-level results: Conclusions leaned on cross-sectional statistical analysis and did not track the same donors over time. With abundant cord blood beta clonotypes, insertions were fewer; memory repertoires showed no such pattern. One should note that invariant MAIT and iNKT cells could partly confound zero-insertion analyses.

Concerning this clonotype: Its specificity is not known. One end of the junction is discordant with germline, which a read error may explain.

Looked up from germline, CDR1 is SGHRS and CDR2 is YFSETQ. The CDR3 spans 16 residues. cDNA molecules carried unique molecular identifiers, and template switching added a universal primer site. TCRdb analysed the 5' RACE reads with MiXCR anew, one entry per CDR3 protein. Seen here are approximately 1.8 million distinct CDR3 sequences, about 30% observed once, and the top ten hold under 0.35%. Sequenced input: cord blood. The clonotype was recovered from a newborn girl in good health. This sequence joins TRBV5-1 and TRBJ1-6; maybe TRBD1 (6 bases). This chain's CDR3 is CASSLEGHTYNSPPHF. DNA of the CDR3: TGCGCCAGCAGCTTGGAGGGACACACGTATAATTCACCCCCCCACTTT.